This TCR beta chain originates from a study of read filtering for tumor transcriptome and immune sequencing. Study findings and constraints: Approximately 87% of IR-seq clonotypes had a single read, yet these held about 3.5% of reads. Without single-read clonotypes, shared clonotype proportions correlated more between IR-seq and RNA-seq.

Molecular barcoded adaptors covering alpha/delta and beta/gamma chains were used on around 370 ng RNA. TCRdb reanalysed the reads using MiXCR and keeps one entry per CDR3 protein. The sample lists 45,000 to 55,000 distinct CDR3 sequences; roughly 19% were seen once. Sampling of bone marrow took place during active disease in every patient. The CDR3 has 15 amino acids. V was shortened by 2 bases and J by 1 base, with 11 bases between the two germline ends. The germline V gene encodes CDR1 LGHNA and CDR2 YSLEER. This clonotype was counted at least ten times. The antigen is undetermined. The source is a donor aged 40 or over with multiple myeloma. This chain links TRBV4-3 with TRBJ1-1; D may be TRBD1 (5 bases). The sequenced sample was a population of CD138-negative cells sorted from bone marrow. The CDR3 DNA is TGCGCCAGCAGCCAATCCGGGACCGCGAACACTGAAGCTTTCTTT. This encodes CASSQSGTANTEAFF.